These 30 T cell receptor beta chains originate from one sample sequenced in a study of T-cell memory formation after mild COVID-19. Each CDR3 protein is one row after TCRdb ran MiXCR on the 5' RACE reads. This repertoire shows over 350,000 distinct CDR3 sequences, around 24% found once; its top ten account for 8.8%. Sequenced material: PBMCs or a T cell subset sorted from them (not recorded which). These receptors all come from an adult woman who had mild COVID-19 (a few samples of this study predate the infection). Cell type and time point are not known.

This clonotype was observed a handful of times. The chain recombines TRBV27 with TRBJ2-5; 10 bases are a match to TRBD2. The CDR3 length is 16 residues. The germline CDR1 and CDR2 sequences are MNHEY and SMNVEV (reference sequence). V lost 2 bases, J lost 4 bases, and 7 bases stayed unmatched. The CDR3: CASSLILAGGLETQYF. DNA of the CDR3: TGTGCCAGCAGTTTAATCTTAGCGGGAGGACTAGAGACCCAGTACTTC.

The V call is TRBV27, the J call TRBJ1-1; D is unclear. The CDR3 totals 13 residues. Germline values: CDR1 MNHEY, CDR2 SMNVEV (reference sequence). Trimming stripped 7 bases from V and 6 bases from J, with 15 bases between. The CDR3, as DNA: TGTGCCAGCACCGGCGGTTTGGGGTCTGAAGCTTTCTTT. Amino acid sequence: CASTGGLGSEAFF.

This clonotype was detected ten times or more. The V and J genes are TRBV18 and TRBJ2-3; D could derive from TRBD1 or TRBD2 (6 bases each). V was trimmed by 3 bases and J by 3 bases, leaving 13 bases between them. Germline V CDR1 and CDR2: KGHSH, LQKENI. The CDR3 totals 15 residues. CDR3 sequence (DNA): TGTGCCAGCTCACCGGGGGGCAGGACGACAGATACGCAGTATTTT. Translation: CASSPGGRTTDTQYF. The full variable domain, with the rest looked up from reference TRBV18 and TRBJ2-3, is NAGVMQNPRHLVRRRGQEARLRCSPMKGHSHVYWYRQLPEEGLKFMVYLQKENIIDESGMPKERFSAEFPKEGPSILRIQQVVRGDSAAYFCASSPGGRTTDTQYFGPGTRLTVL.

This clonotype has more than one count but fewer than ten. The V call is TRBV12-3 or TRBV12-4, the J call TRBJ2-1, with TRBD2 matching 11 bases. Unmatched junction bases numbered 7, after V lost 5 bases and J lost 4 bases. This CDR3 has 16 amino acids. The CDR3 DNA reads TGTGCCAGCAGTCCGACTAGCGGGGCCTTATACAATGAGCAGTTCTTC. Translation: CASSPTSGALYNEQFF.

This clonotype was found a few times. The chain is built from TRBV29-1 and TRBJ1-5; D is undetermined. Looked up from germline, CDR1 is SQVTM and CDR2 is ANQGSEA. CDR3 length equals 13 residues. Trimming removed 7 bases from V and 3 bases from J, with 13 bases in between. The CDR3 sequence is CSAEWGNNQPQHF. The CDR3 nucleotides are TGCAGCGCAGAATGGGGAAACAATCAGCCCCAGCATTTT.

This clonotype was picked up many times. CDR3 nucleotides: TGTGCCAGCTCAAGACAGTATGGCTACACCTTC. Protein product: CASSRQYGYTF. This chain uses TRBV18 with TRBJ1-2, with D possibly being TRBD1 (5 bases). The germline CDR1 and CDR2 sequences are KGHSH and LQKENI. This CDR3 is 11 amino acids long. Trimming took off 5 bases at V and 5 bases at J, with 6 bases between the two ends.

In this sample, this clonotype turned up a few times. The V gene is TRBV18, the J gene TRBJ2-5; 8 nucleotides agree with TRBD1. J lost 2 bases, V lost 4 bases, and 6 bases had no gene match. From germline, CDR1 is KGHSH and CDR2 LQKENI. CDR3 length: 15 residues. The CDR3 region has the DNA TGTGCCAGCTCACGGGGGACAGGACCTCAAGAGACCCAGTACTTC. As protein: CASSRGTGPQETQYF.

V is TRBV7-3 and J is TRBJ2-7; unclear D gene. Germline V CDR1 and CDR2: SGHTA, FQGTGA. This CDR3 spans 15 amino acids. V lost 2 bases, J lost 0 bases, and 11 bases lay in between. DNA for the CDR3: TGTGCCAGCAGCTTAGAGGTGGCCTTCTCCTACGAGCAGTACTTC. This sequence encodes CASSLEVAFSYEQYF. The full variable domain, in which reference TRBV7-3 and TRBJ2-7 provide the parts outside the CDR3, is GAGVSQTPSNKVTEKGKYVELRCDPISGHTALYWYRQSLGQGPEFLIYFQGTGAADDSGLPNDRFFAVRPEGSVSTLKIQRTERGDSAVYLCASSLEVAFSYEQYFGPGTRLTVT.

The chain combines TRBV7-2 with TRBJ1-5, with a possible D match to TRBD1 (5 bases). Germline CDR1 SGHTA, CDR2 FQGNSA. Trimming removed 5 bases at V and 3 bases at J, with 20 bases between. This CDR3 has 17 residues. CDR3 sequence: CASSPFRDPGTNQPQHF. The CDR3 coding sequence is TGTGCCAGCAGCCCCTTTCGGGACCCCGGAACCAATCAGCCCCAGCATTTT.

The chain is built from TRBV12-3 or TRBV12-4 and TRBJ2-7; TRBD1 matches 9 bases. The junction had 8 bases not matched to a gene; V was cut back by 6 bases and J by 5 bases. CDR3 length: 14 amino acids. CDR3: CASRATGGADEQYF. The CDR3 region has the DNA TGTGCCAGCAGAGCGACAGGGGGAGCGGACGAGCAGTACTTC.

This clonotype was found a few times. Here the CDR3 DNA reads TGTGCCAGCAGTCCTTTCCCAACAGGGGGCTATGGCTACACCTTC. The encoded protein is CASSPFPTGGYGYTF. The chain uses TRBV12-3 or TRBV12-4 and TRBJ1-2; 8 bases are shared with TRBD1. V shed 5 bases and J 4 bases; nucleotides not matched to a gene: 9. The CDR3 has 15 residues.

The V and J genes are TRBV6-5 and TRBJ1-1; D is perhaps TRBD1 (6 bases). Germline CDR1 and CDR2: MNHEY and SVGAGI. CDR3 size: 17 residues. Between the trimmed V and J ends, which lost 2 bases and 4 bases, there was a span of 20 bases. In nucleotides, the CDR3 is TGTGCCAGCAGTTACCTACAGGGCAAATTGTCGGGCACTGAAGCTTTCTTT. Translation gives CASSYLQGKLSGTEAFF.

There are a few counts of this clonotype. For the CDR3, the DNA is TGTGCCAGCAGCTTAATGGCCCGAACGAATGAGCAGTTCTTC. It yields the protein CASSLMARTNEQFF. The chain uses TRBV11-2 and TRBJ2-1; D gene unclear. Trimming cost V 2 bases and J 7 bases, with 12 bases left between them. The germline V gene encodes CDR1 SGHAT and CDR2 FQNNGV. This CDR3 region has 14 residues.

This clonotype was picked up a small number of times. The gene calls are TRBV4-2 and TRBJ1-1; 7 bases match TRBD1. Germline V gene data show CDR1 as LGHNA and CDR2 as YNFKEQ. Germline trimming cut 0 bases from V and 4 bases from J; bases unmatched to any gene: 5. The CDR3 sequence is 15 residues long. CDR3 sequence reads: CASSQDGNRGTEAFF. The CDR3 DNA reads as TGTGCCAGCAGCCAAGATGGAAACAGGGGCACTGAAGCTTTCTTT.

This clonotype was detected only a few times. The rearrangement uses TRBV7-6 and TRBJ2-7; 8 nucleotides align to TRBD2. The V and J ends lost 6 bases and 3 bases, in that order; junction bases with no gene match: 7. CDR3 length: 14 residues. Germline loops: CDR1 SGHVS, CDR2 FNYEAQ. CDR3 loop: CASSPRGGGYEQYF. CDR3 coding DNA: TGTGCCAGCAGTCCCCGGGGGGGAGGCTACGAGCAGTACTTC.

This clonotype was found a few times. The genes are TRBV6-1 and TRBJ2-2; the D is unclear. Per germline, CDR1 MNHNS and CDR2 SASEGT. The CDR3 is 14 amino acids. Trimming took off 8 bases at V and 0 bases at J, with 10 bases between the two ends. CDR3 nucleotides: TGTGCCAGCCGATTAGGGCCGAACACCGGGGAGCTGTTTTTT. Its translation is CASRLGPNTGELFF.

The genes are TRBV6-5 and TRBJ2-5; no clear D. Germline V gene lookup returns CDR1 MNHEY and CDR2 SVGAGI. This CDR3 has 11 amino acids. With 7 bases removed from V and 6 bases from J, the gap between germline ends came to 9 bases. The chain's CDR3 is CASTQGKTQYF. The CDR3 coding sequence is TGTGCCAGCACGCAAGGGAAGACCCAGTACTTC.

The chain carries TRBV24-1 and TRBJ2-1; a possible D gene is TRBD2 (5 bases). This CDR3 spans 14 amino acids. The V gene lost 1 base and the J gene lost 9 bases, with 12 bases spanning the gap. Germline V gene data show CDR1 as KGHDR and CDR2 as SFDVKD. The CDR3 here is CATSDFSVGIEQFF. The CDR3 DNA reads as TGTGCCACCAGTGATTTCTCCGTCGGGATTGAGCAGTTCTTC.

This clonotype was seen only a few times. The rearrangement uses TRBV5-1 and TRBJ2-1, with 8 nucleotides matching TRBD1. The CDR3 covers 13 residues. Germline trimming cut 2 bases from V and 10 bases from J; bases unmatched to any gene: 5. The germline V gene encodes CDR1 SGHRS and CDR2 YFSETQ. The CDR3 loop reads CASSFDRGGEQFF. CDR3 DNA: TGCGCCAGCAGCTTCGACAGGGGCGGGGAGCAGTTCTTC.

There are a few counts of this clonotype. The rearrangement links TRBV7-9 to TRBJ1-1; D gene uncertain. The CDR3 length is 14 residues. CDR1 and CDR2 (germline): SEHNR, FQNEAQ (reference sequence). The V gene lost 5 bases and the J gene lost 4 bases, with 14 bases spanning the gap. Written as DNA, the CDR3 is TGTGCCAGCAGCCTATACAACCGGGGCACTGAAGCTTTCTTT. Translated: CASSLYNRGTEAFF.

In this sample, this clonotype turned up many times. V usage is TRBV18 and J usage is TRBJ2-5, with D possibly being TRBD1 or TRBD2 (5 bases each). Germline-derived CDR1 and CDR2 are KGHSH and LQKENI. V was clipped by 6 bases and J by 4 bases, with 15 bases between them. This CDR3 has 14 amino acids. This CDR3 reads CASSPRTGAETQYF. In nucleotides, the CDR3 is TGTGCCAGCTCTCCTAGGACTGGGGCAGAGACCCAGTACTTC.

This clonotype was counted at least ten times. The J gene is TRBJ2-3, the V gene TRBV5-1, with D unresolved. Between the trimmed V and J ends, which lost 4 bases and 4 bases, there was a span of 7 bases. Germline-derived CDR1 and CDR2 are SGHRS and YFSETQ. This CDR3 has 12 residues. The DNA for the CDR3 is TGCGCCAGCAGCAGACATGCAGATACGCAGTATTTT. This codes for CASSRHADTQYF.

There are a few counts of this clonotype. This chain links TRBV6-2 or TRBV6-3 with TRBJ2-7; D gene ambiguous. The CDR3 is made up of 11 amino acids. The ends were cut back, 4 bases at V and 7 bases at J, with 8 bases in the middle. Germline V gene sequence: CDR1 MNHEY, CDR2 SVGEGT. CDR3 sequence reads: CASSLPSEQYF. The CDR3 DNA reads TGTGCCAGCAGTTTGCCTTCGGAGCAGTACTTC.

The genes are TRBV20-1 and TRBJ2-5, with 11 bases matching TRBD2. The germline CDR1 and CDR2 sequences are DFQATT and SNEGSKA (reference sequence). The V and J ends lost 3 bases and 1 base, in that order; junction bases with no gene match: 1. The CDR3 runs to 14 residues. The CDR3 loop reads CSASLAGGQETQYF. The DNA for the CDR3 is TGCAGTGCTAGTCTAGCGGGGGGCCAAGAGACCCAGTACTTC.

The rearrangement joins TRBV10-3 to TRBJ1-5; maybe TRBD1 (5 bases). The CDR3 sequence is 16 residues long. Looked up from germline, CDR1 is ENHRY and CDR2 is SYGVKD. With 4 bases removed from V and 1 base from J, the gap between germline ends came to 14 bases. The CDR3 DNA sequence: TGTGCCATCAGTGGCAGTTGGGGGGAAAGCAATCAGCCCCAGCATTTT. Residues: CAISGSWGESNQPQHF.

V is TRBV12-3 or TRBV12-4 and J is TRBJ1-2; 9 bases align to TRBD1. The junction had 1 base not matched to a gene; V was cut back by 1 base and J by 7 bases. The CDR3 runs to 13 residues. CDR3 protein: CASSLGTGVGYTF. In DNA form, the CDR3 reads TGTGCCAGCAGTTTAGGGACAGGGGTTGGCTACACCTTC.

This chain links TRBV6-5 with TRBJ1-1; D remains ambiguous. Germline loops: CDR1 MNHEY, CDR2 SVGAGI. There are 18 residues in the CDR3. Trimming cost V 0 bases and J 0 bases, with 17 bases left between them. CDR3 in amino acids: CASSYSAYRSDVNTEAFF. CDR3 in DNA: TGTGCCAGCAGTTACTCCGCTTACAGATCGGATGTGAACACTGAAGCTTTCTTT.

V gene TRBV20-1 combines with J gene TRBJ2-1, with TRBD2 matching 12 bases. With V trimmed by 5 bases and J by 0 bases, 5 bases remained unmatched. CDR3 length: 16 amino acids. CDR1 and CDR2 (germline): DFQATT, SNEGSKA (reference sequence). DNA for the CDR3: TGCAGTGCTCACGGACTAGCGGGGTTCTCCTACAATGAGCAGTTCTTC. It codes for CSAHGLAGFSYNEQFF.

Many counts were recorded for this clonotype. The gene calls are TRBV29-1 and TRBJ2-1; 8 bases fit TRBD2. The germline V gene has CDR1 SQVTM and CDR2 ANQGSEA. There are 14 residues in the CDR3. V lost 4 bases to trimming and J lost 7 bases; unmatched junction nucleotides: 9. The CDR3 here is CSVVPAGGLNEQFF. CDR3 DNA: TGCAGCGTTGTACCCGCGGGGGGCCTTAATGAGCAGTTCTTC.

The chain carries TRBV7-9 and TRBJ2-3, with TRBD2 identical over 7 bases. Germline V gene sequence: CDR1 SEHNR, CDR2 FQNEAQ (reference sequence). V shed 6 bases and J 5 bases; nucleotides not matched to a gene: 17. There are 17 residues in the CDR3. The CDR3 sequence: CASRYNLGAGLRDTQYF. The CDR3 DNA reads TGTGCCAGCAGGTACAACTTAGGAGCGGGGTTAAGAGATACGCAGTATTTT.